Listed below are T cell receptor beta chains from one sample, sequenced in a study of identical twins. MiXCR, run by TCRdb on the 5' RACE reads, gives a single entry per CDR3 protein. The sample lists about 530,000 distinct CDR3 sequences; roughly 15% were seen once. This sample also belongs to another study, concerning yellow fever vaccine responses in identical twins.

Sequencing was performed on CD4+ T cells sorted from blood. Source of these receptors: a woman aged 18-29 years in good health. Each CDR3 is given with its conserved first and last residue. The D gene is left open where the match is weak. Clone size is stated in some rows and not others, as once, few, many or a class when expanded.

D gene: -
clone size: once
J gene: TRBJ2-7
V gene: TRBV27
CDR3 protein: CASSRQAAGVYEQYF
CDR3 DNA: TGTGCCAGCAGTCGCCAGGCGGCTGGGGTATACGAGCAGTACTTC

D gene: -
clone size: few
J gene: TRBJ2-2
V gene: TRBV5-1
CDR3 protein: CASSWVATKNTGELFF
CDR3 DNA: TGCGCCAGCAGCTGGGTAGCGACAAAAAACACCGGGGAGCTGTTTTTT

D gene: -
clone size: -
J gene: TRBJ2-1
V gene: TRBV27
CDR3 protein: CASSWEEGNYNEQFF
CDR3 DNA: TGTGCCAGCAGTTGGGAAGAGGGCAACTACAATGAGCAGTTCTTC

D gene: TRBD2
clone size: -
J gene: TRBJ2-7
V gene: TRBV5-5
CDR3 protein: CASRTSGATYEQYF
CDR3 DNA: TGTGCCAGCAGGACTAGCGGGGCTACCTACGAGCAGTACTTC

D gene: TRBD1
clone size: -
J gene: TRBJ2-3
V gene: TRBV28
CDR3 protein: CASSPASGQGETQYF
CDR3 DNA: TGTGCCAGCAGTCCTGCCTCTGGACAGGGGGAGACGCAGTATTTT

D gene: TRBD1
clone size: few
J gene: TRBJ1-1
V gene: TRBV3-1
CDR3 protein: CASSQERTGGPNTEAFF
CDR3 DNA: TGTGCCAGCAGCCAAGAAAGGACAGGGGGCCCGAACACTGAAGCTTTCTTT

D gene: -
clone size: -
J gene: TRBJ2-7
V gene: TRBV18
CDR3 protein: CASSPTRVPHEQYF
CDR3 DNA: TGTGCCAGCTCACCTACCAGGGTTCCCCACGAGCAGTACTTC

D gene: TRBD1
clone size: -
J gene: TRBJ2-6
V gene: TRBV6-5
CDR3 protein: CASSYKGTGISGANVLTF
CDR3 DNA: TGTGCCAGCAGTTATAAGGGGACAGGAATTTCTGGGGCCAACGTCCTGACTTTC

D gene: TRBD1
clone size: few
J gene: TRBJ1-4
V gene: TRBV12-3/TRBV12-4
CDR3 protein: CASRTGANEKLFF
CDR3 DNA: TGTGCCAGCCGGACAGGCGCAAATGAAAAACTGTTTTTT

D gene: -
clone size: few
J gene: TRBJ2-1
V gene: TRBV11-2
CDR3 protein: CASSRHEGEQFF
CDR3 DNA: TGTGCCAGCAGCAGACACGAGGGTGAGCAGTTCTTC

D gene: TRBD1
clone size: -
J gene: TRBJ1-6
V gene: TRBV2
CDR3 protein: CASSEAPGQFNSPLHF
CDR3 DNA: TGTGCCAGCAGTGAAGCCCCGGGACAGTTCAATTCACCCCTCCACTTT

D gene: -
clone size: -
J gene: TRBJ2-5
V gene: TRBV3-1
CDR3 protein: CATSGGLKRGPQETQYF
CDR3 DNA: TGTGCTACTTCCGGGGGGCTGAAGCGGGGACCCCAAGAGACCCAGTACTTC

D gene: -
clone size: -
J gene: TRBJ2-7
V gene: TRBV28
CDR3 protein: CASSLIGGGSSHEQYF
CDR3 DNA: TGTGCCAGCAGTTTAATCGGGGGTGGGAGTTCACACGAGCAGTACTTC

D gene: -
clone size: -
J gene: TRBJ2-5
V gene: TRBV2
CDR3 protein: CASMGWGPQETQYF
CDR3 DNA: TGTGCCAGCATGGGGTGGGGGCCCCAAGAGACCCAGTACTTC

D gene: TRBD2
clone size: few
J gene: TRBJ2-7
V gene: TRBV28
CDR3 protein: CASSLGLAGGGEQYF
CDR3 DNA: TGTGCCAGCAGTTTGGGGCTAGCGGGAGGGGGCGAGCAGTACTTC

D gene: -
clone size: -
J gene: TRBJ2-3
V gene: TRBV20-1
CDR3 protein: CSAIQGPSTDTQYF
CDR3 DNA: TGCAGTGCCATACAGGGACCTAGCACAGATACGCAGTATTTT

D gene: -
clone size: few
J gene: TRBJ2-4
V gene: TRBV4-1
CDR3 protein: CASSSLREGAKNIQYF
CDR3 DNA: TGCGCCAGCAGCTCCCTCCGTGAGGGGGCCAAAAACATTCAGTACTTC

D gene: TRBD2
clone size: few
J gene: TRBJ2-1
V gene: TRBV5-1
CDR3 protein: CASSPGTSFGEQFF
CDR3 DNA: TGCGCCAGCAGCCCCGGGACTAGTTTTGGTGAGCAGTTCTTC

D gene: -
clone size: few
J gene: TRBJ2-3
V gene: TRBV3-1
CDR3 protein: CASSQGPGRSGDTQYF
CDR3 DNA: TGTGCCAGCAGCCAAGGTCCGGGCAGGTCGGGGGATACGCAGTATTTT

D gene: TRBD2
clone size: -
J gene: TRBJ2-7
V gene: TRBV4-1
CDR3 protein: CASSQKVGTSGSDEQYF
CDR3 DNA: TGCGCCAGCAGCCAAAAGGTGGGGACTAGCGGGAGTGACGAGCAGTACTTC

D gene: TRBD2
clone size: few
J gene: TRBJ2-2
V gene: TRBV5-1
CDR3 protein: CASSGLAPTGELFF
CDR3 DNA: TGCGCCAGCAGCGGACTAGCCCCCACCGGGGAGCTGTTTTTT

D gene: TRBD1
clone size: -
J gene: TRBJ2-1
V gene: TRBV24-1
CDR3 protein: CATSDWTGGSGNEQFF
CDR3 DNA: TGTGCCACCAGTGATTGGACAGGGGGCTCGGGCAATGAGCAGTTCTTC

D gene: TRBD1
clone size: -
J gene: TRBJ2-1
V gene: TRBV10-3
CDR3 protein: CAISERGDRFSYNEQFF
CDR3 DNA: TGTGCCATCAGTGAGAGGGGGGACAGGTTCTCCTACAATGAGCAGTTCTTC

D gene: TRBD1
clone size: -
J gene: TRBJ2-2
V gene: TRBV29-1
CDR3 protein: CSVGGQYTGELFF
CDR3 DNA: TGCAGCGTTGGGGGACAGTACACCGGGGAGCTGTTTTTT

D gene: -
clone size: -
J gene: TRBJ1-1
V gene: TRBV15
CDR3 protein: CATSRDSGVLGTEAFF
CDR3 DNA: TGTGCCACCAGCAGAGATAGCGGGGTTTTGGGGACTGAAGCTTTCTTT

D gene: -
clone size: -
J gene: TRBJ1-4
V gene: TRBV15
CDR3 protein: CATSRVPNEKLFF
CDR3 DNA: TGTGCCACCAGCAGAGTGCCGAATGAAAAACTGTTTTTT

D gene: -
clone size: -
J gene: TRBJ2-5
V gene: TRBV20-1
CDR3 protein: CSASFPGTETQYF
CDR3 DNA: TGCAGTGCTAGCTTCCCGGGAACCGAGACCCAGTACTTC

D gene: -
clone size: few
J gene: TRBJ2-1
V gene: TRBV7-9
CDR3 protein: CASSSQSREKQFF
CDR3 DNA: TGTGCCAGCAGCTCACAGTCCCGGGAGAAGCAGTTCTTC

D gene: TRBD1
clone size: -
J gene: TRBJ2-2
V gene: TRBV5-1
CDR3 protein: CASSLLTTGAITGELFF
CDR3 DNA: TGCGCCAGCAGCTTACTCACTACAGGGGCCATCACCGGGGAGCTGTTTTTT

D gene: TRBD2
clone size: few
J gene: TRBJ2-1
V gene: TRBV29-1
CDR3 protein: CSVEDRLAGSYNEQFF
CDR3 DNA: TGCAGCGTTGAAGACCGGCTAGCGGGCTCCTACAATGAGCAGTTCTTC

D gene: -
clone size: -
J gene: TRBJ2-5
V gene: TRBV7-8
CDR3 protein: CASSLNRGGGETQYF
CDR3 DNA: TGTGCCAGCAGCCTAAACCGAGGGGGGGGGGAGACCCAGTACTTC

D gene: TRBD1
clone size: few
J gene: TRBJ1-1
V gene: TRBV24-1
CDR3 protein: CATSRTGVNTEAFF
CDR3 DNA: TGTGCCACCAGCAGAACAGGGGTCAACACTGAAGCTTTCTTT

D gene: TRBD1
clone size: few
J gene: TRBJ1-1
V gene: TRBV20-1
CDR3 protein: CSARPYEPRGNLMNTEAFF
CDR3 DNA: TGCAGTGCTAGACCCTACGAACCCAGGGGGAACCTCATGAACACTGAAGCTTTCTTT

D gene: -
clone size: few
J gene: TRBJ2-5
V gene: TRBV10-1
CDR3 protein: CASGGGIQETQYF
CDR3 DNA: TGCGCCAGCGGCGGGGGCATCCAAGAGACCCAGTACTTC

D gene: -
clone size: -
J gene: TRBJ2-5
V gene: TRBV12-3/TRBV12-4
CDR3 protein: CASSAGTQYF
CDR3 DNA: TGTGCCAGCAGCGCCGGGACCCAGTACTTC

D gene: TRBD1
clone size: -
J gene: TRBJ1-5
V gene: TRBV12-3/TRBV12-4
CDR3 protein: CASSLLSGGSQPQHF
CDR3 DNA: TGTGCCAGCAGTTTACTTTCAGGGGGCAGTCAGCCCCAGCATTTT

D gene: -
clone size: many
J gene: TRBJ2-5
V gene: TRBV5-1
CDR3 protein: CASSSRLQETQYF
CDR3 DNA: TGCGCCAGCAGCTCCAGGCTCCAAGAGACCCAGTACTTC

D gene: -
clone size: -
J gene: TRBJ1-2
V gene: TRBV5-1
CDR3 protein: CASSRGQDLGGYTF
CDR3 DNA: TGCGCCAGCAGCAGAGGGCAGGACCTGGGTGGCTACACCTTC

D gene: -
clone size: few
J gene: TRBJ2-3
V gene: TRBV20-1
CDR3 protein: CSARDLSRGPTDTQYF
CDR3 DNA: TGCAGTGCTAGAGATTTGTCTCGGGGGCCGACAGATACGCAGTATTTT

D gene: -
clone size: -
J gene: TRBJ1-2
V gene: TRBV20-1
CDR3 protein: CSATELAHGYTF
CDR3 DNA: TGCAGTGCTACTGAGCTGGCCCATGGCTACACCTTC

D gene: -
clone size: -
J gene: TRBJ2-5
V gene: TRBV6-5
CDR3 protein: CASSYVPTGQETQYF
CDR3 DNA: TGTGCCAGCAGTTACGTCCCGACGGGTCAAGAGACCCAGTACTTC

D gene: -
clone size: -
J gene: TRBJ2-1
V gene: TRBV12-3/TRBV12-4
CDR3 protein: CASSLTGRNNEQFF
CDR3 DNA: TGTGCCAGCAGTCTTACGGGGCGCAACAATGAGCAGTTCTTC

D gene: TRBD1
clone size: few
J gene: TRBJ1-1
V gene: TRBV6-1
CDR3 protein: CASSLRQGLGTEAFF
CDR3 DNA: TGTGCCAGCAGCCTGCGACAGGGATTAGGGACTGAAGCTTTCTTT

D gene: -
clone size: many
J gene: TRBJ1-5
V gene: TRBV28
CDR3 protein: CASRRTGTAFGNQPQHF
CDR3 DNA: TGTGCCAGCAGAAGGACCGGGACCGCTTTTGGCAATCAGCCCCAGCATTTT